Shown below are 25 T cell receptor beta chains from a single sample sequenced in a study of T cell repertoires in cytomegalovirus infection. TCRdb recomputed calls from the reads with MiXCR, one row per CDR3 protein. The table has tens of thousands of distinct CDR3 sequences, approximately 24% seen once. Their target antigens are unknown. This material consisted of CD8+ T cells from cultured PBMCs, taken from culture after CMV antigen stimulation. Receptor source: a human donor in good health (CMV status not recorded). Some clones in this sample may be carry-over from other donors' samples.

This clonotype was seen many times. The J gene is TRBJ2-7, the V gene TRBV7-9; D possibly corresponds to TRBD1 (6 bases). This CDR3 region has 15 residues. In germline, CDR1 is SEHNR, CDR2 FQNEAQ (reference sequence). Trimming stripped 5 bases from V and 1 base from J, with 15 bases between. The CDR3 region is CASSQNRDLSYEQYF. The DNA of the CDR3 is TGTGCCAGCAGCCAAAACAGGGACCTATCCTACGAGCAGTACTTC.

This clonotype was counted only a few times. The chain couples TRBV5-8 to TRBJ1-4; possible D gene TRBD1, 6 bases. This CDR3 spans 15 amino acids. The germline V gene encodes CDR1 SGHTS and CDR2 YDEGEE. Trimming cost V 4 bases and J 6 bases, with 16 bases left between them. CDR3 residues: CASSRSRGADEKLFF. The CDR3 region has the DNA TGTGCCAGCAGCCGTTCGAGGGGGGCCGATGAAAAACTGTTTTTT.

The rearrangement joins TRBV4-1 to TRBJ2-7, with a tentative D call TRBD1 (5 bases). Trimming left V 2 bases short and J 7 bases short, with 15 bases between. Per germline, CDR1 MGHRA and CDR2 YSYEKL. The CDR3 consists of 14 residues. CDR3 region: CASSQSQGLGEQYF. Written as DNA, the CDR3 is TGCGCCAGCAGCCAAAGTCAGGGTTTGGGGGAGCAGTACTTC.

The table lists this clonotype with many counts. The V call is TRBV28, the J call TRBJ2-7; D uncertain. The V end lost 3 bases, the J end lost 6 bases, and 9 bases lay between the germline ends. The V gene's germline CDR1 is MDHEN and CDR2 SYDVKM. The CDR3 has 12 amino acids. The CDR3: CASSLNWGEQYF. The CDR3 coding sequence is TGTGCCAGCAGTTTGAACTGGGGCGAGCAGTACTTC.

The genes are TRBV4-1 and TRBJ1-5; D is uncertain. Germline V lookup: CDR1 MGHRA, CDR2 YSYEKL. Trimming shortened V by 0 bases and J by 6 bases, and 24 bases separated the two germline ends. The CDR3 is made up of 19 amino acids. CDR3 in DNA: TGCGCCAGCAGCCAAGACGAAAGAATAGTGGACGGGCCGGGTCAGCCCCAGCATTTT. It codes for CASSQDERIVDGPGQPQHF.

The chain joins TRBV27 to TRBJ1-1; 10 nucleotides align to TRBD1. V lost 6 bases and J lost 0; bases outside the gene matches: 1. CDR1 and CDR2 (germline): MNHEY, SMNVEV (reference sequence). The CDR3 is made up of 14 amino acids. CDR3 nucleotides: TGTGCCAGCAGGACAGGGGGCTTGAACACTGAAGCTTTCTTT. Its protein product is CASRTGGLNTEAFF.

This clonotype was recorded at least ten times. The chain carries TRBV30 and TRBJ1-1; D not certain. This CDR3 spans 12 amino acids. The ends were cut back, 3 bases at V and 8 bases at J, with 13 bases in the middle. Germline V CDR1 and CDR2: GTSNPN, SVGIG (reference sequence). The CDR3 DNA follows: TGTGCCTGGAGCACGGAGCCAGTAGAAGCTTTCTTT. Protein product: CAWSTEPVEAFF. The whole variable domain, remainder taken from reference TRBV30 and TRBJ1-1, is SQTIHQWPATLVQPVGSPLSLECTVEGTSNPNLYWYRQAAGRGLQLLFYSVGIGQISSEVPQNLSASRPQDRQFILSSKKLLLSDSGFYLCAWSTEPVEAFFGQGTRLTVV.

This clonotype was found many times. This chain joins TRBV12-3 or TRBV12-4 and TRBJ1-1, with no clear D. The CDR3 runs 15 residues. Trimming took 5 bases from V and 4 from J, leaving 17 bases between them. CDR3 bases: TGTGCCAGCAGTCTTACCGGACCCTGGGGCACTGAAGCTTTCTTT. Translation gives CASSLTGPWGTEAFF.

The V and J genes are TRBV2 and TRBJ2-3, with D perhaps matching TRBD2 (6 bases). CDR1 and CDR2 (germline): SNHLY, FYNNEI. The CDR3 runs to 16 residues. With 2 bases removed from V and 5 bases from J, the gap between germline ends came to 17 bases. The DNA for the CDR3 is TGTGCCAGCAGTGAAACTAGGGTCCCGGAGGGAGATACGCAGTATTTT. This gives the protein CASSETRVPEGDTQYF.

The chain employs TRBV12-3 or TRBV12-4 and TRBJ1-2; 7 positions match TRBD1. The CDR3 contains 16 residues. V dropped 5 bases and J dropped 5; count of bases not matched to a gene: 14. As DNA, the CDR3 is TGTGCCAGCAGTATGACTTCACAGGGGAGACGGTATGGCTACACCTTC. It translates to CASSMTSQGRRYGYTF.

The chain recombines TRBV30 with TRBJ2-7; tentative D call: TRBD1 (5 bases). This CDR3 is 12 amino acids long. Trimming removed 1 base at V and 3 bases at J, with 7 bases between. Germline loops: CDR1 GTSNPN, CDR2 SVGIG (reference sequence). The CDR3 is CAWSGTHYEQYF. The CDR3 DNA follows: TGTGCCTGGAGTGGGACACACTACGAGCAGTACTTC.

This clonotype was seen many times. CDR3 bases: TGTGCCAGCAGCCTCCAGGGAGCGAGCACTGAAGCTTTCTTT. Translated: CASSLQGASTEAFF. This chain joins TRBV7-9 and TRBJ1-1; a weak D match, TRBD1 (5 bases). V was trimmed by 5 bases and J by 4 bases, leaving 14 bases between them. This CDR3 has 14 residues. Germline V CDR1 and CDR2: SEHNR, FQNEAQ (reference sequence).

This clonotype appeared many times. V is TRBV7-2 and J is TRBJ2-1; 9 nucleotides line up with TRBD1. Unmatched junction bases numbered 7, after V lost 6 bases and J lost 7 bases. CDR3 size: 14 residues. The germline CDR1 and CDR2 sequences are SGHTA and FQGNSA. CDR3 nucleotide sequence: TGTGCCAGCAGTTCCGGGACAGGGCTAAATGAGCAGTTCTTC. It yields the protein CASSSGTGLNEQFF. Based on the CDR3 plus reference TRBV7-2 and TRBJ2-1, the full variable domain is GAGVSQSPSNKVTEKGKDVELRCDPISGHTALYWYRQSLGQGLEFLIYFQGNSAPDKSGLPSDRFSAERTGGSVSTLTIQRTQQEDSAVYLCASSSGTGLNEQFFGPGTRLTVL.

The chain is built from TRBV11-2 and TRBJ2-1, with D hard to call. Germline V CDR1 and CDR2: SGHAT, FQNNGV. V shed 1 base and J shed 7 bases, with 8 bases lying between them. The length of the CDR3 is 13 residues. The CDR3 region has the DNA TGTGCCAGCAGCTTAGGAGGCCCGAATGAGCAGTTCTTC. It encodes CASSLGGPNEQFF.

At least ten counts were recorded for this clonotype. CDR3 in DNA: TGTGCCAGCAGCTTAGACTTCCCTGGTACATTTGACATGACATTGAACACTGAAGCTTTCTTT. This gives the protein CASSLDFPGTFDMTLNTEAFF. This sequence joins TRBV7-8 and TRBJ1-1; D unclear. The CDR3 spans 21 residues. Looked up from germline, CDR1 is SGHVS and CDR2 is FQNEAQ. The V gene lost 1 base and the J gene lost 0 bases, with 27 bases spanning the gap.

The chain is built from TRBV29-1 and TRBJ1-1, with no clear D. Germline V gives CDR1 SQVTM, CDR2 ANQGSEA. Deletions cut 8 bases from V and 6 bases from J, with 10 bases between. The CDR3 has 10 amino acids. CDR3 in amino acids: CSLGSSEAFF. DNA for the CDR3: TGCAGCCTTGGGAGCTCTGAAGCTTTCTTT.

The sample holds a few counts of this clonotype. J is TRBJ2-7 and V is TRBV12-3 or TRBV12-4; 9 positions agree with TRBD1. V was pared by 4 bases and J by 9 bases, with 4 bases of the junction left unmatched. The CDR3 spans 12 residues. CDR3 sequence: CASSSLTGGQYF. In DNA form, the CDR3 reads TGTGCCAGCAGTTCACTGACAGGGGGGCAGTACTTC.

This chain joins TRBV5-8 and TRBJ2-4; D might be TRBD2 (6 bases). The CDR3 is 15 amino acids. Trimming stripped 0 bases from V and 8 bases from J, with 15 bases between. Germline values: CDR1 SGHTS, CDR2 YDEGEE. The CDR3 loop is CASSLALTSRDIQYF. The CDR3, as DNA: TGTGCCAGCAGCTTGGCCTTGACTAGTCGGGACATTCAGTACTTC.

This clonotype was observed a handful of times. The chain combines TRBV6-2 or TRBV6-3 with TRBJ1-5; TRBD1 is a possible D gene (6 bases). V gave up 11 bases and J gave up 7 bases, with 21 bases separating them. CDR3 length: 14 amino acids. Germline V gives CDR1 MNHEY, CDR2 SVGEGT. The DNA for the CDR3 is TGTGCCGCGGCCACCAGGACAGTTACCCAGCCCCAGCATTTT. The encoded protein is CAAATRTVTQPQHF.

In this sample, this clonotype turned up a few times. The V gene is TRBV27, the J gene TRBJ2-1; D not certain. With 0 bases removed from V and 8 bases from J, the gap between germline ends came to 11 bases. Germline CDR1 is MNHEY and CDR2 is SMNVEV (reference sequence). The CDR3 spans 14 residues. DNA for the CDR3: TGTGCCAGCAGTTTATCGAAGTTTCAGGATGAGCAGTTCTTC. Translation: CASSLSKFQDEQFF.

This clonotype was picked up a small number of times. V and J are TRBV28 and TRBJ2-7; D is uncertain. Germline assignment: CDR1 MDHEN and CDR2 SYDVKM. V was clipped by 8 bases and J by 0 bases, with 11 bases between them. This CDR3 has 13 amino acids. CDR3 in amino acids: CASASQSSYEQYF. DNA for the CDR3: TGTGCCAGCGCAAGTCAAAGCTCCTACGAGCAGTACTTC.

This clonotype was seen more than once but under ten times. The V gene is TRBV24-1, the J gene TRBJ2-5; weak D call: TRBD1 (6 bases). Trimming took 1 base from V and 3 from J, leaving 11 bases between them. The CDR3 loop spans 15 amino acids. Looked up from germline, CDR1 is KGHDR and CDR2 is SFDVKD. In DNA form, the CDR3 reads TGTGCCACCAGTGATTTTCCACAGGGTGAAGAGACCCAGTACTTC. Protein sequence: CATSDFPQGEETQYF.

This clonotype was picked up many times. The genes are TRBV7-2 and TRBJ1-4, with D tentatively TRBD1 (6 bases). Germline lookup yields CDR1 SGHTA and CDR2 FQGNSA. This CDR3 spans 15 amino acids. V lost 5 bases and J lost 4, with 14 bases in between. The CDR3 region has the DNA TGTGCCAGCAGCCGTACAGGGCTTGATAATGAAAAACTGTTTTTT. Encoded protein: CASSRTGLDNEKLFF.

In DNA form, the CDR3 reads TGTGCCAGCAGAGAAGCGGGAAACTATGGCTACACCTTC. This sequence encodes CASREAGNYGYTF. J is TRBJ1-2 and V is TRBV5-6; D gene unclear. This CDR3 has 13 residues. In germline, CDR1 is SGHDT, CDR2 YYEEEE. Trimming removed 5 bases at V and 2 bases at J, with 10 bases between.

This clonotype was seen at least ten times. The J gene is TRBJ1-2, the V gene TRBV6-1; 7 positions match TRBD1. V lost 7 bases, J lost 4 bases, and 18 bases stayed unmatched. Germline V lookup: CDR1 MNHNS, CDR2 SASEGT. The CDR3 consists of 17 residues. The CDR3 DNA follows: TGTGCCAGCACCCCAAACAGGGGACGCCCCGAGGGCTATGGCTACACCTTC. Its translation: CASTPNRGRPEGYGYTF.